The rows below give T cell receptor beta chains drawn from one sample of a study of blood T cell repertoires in COVID-19. Repertoires were generated with immunoSEQ multiplex PCR, while TCRdb's copy carries only in-frame clones and drops some. The table lists some 250,000 clones, around 86% of them singletons. The sequenced sample was peripheral blood. These receptors all stem from a woman aged 25 to 39 who had recovered from COVID-19. The CDR3 runs from the conserved cysteine through the conserved F or W. The order of the fields is CDR3 DNA, CDR3 protein, clone size, D gene, J gene, V gene. A D gene is named only where the DNA matches it firmly. The size entry is marked missing in some rows and otherwise reads once, few, many or a size class.

CDR3nt: TGTGCCAGCAGTTTTGGCCTGAAGGAGACCCAGTACTTC
CDR3aa: CASSFGLKETQYF
abundance: NA
d_gene: NA
j_gene: TRBJ2-5
v_gene: TRBV12-3/TRBV12-4

CDR3nt: TGTGCCAGCAGCGCCCGACAGGGAGGAGCAGATACGCAGTATTTT
CDR3aa: CASSARQGGADTQYF
abundance: NA
d_gene: NA
j_gene: TRBJ2-3
v_gene: TRBV7-2

CDR3nt: TGTGCCAGCTCACCCCTGACAGGGGGCTTAACTGAAGCTTTCTTT
CDR3aa: CASSPLTGGLTEAFF
abundance: NA
d_gene: TRBD1
j_gene: TRBJ1-1
v_gene: TRBV18

CDR3nt: TGCGCCAGCAGCCCATATACAGGGACTGGAAACACCATATATTTT
CDR3aa: CASSPYTGTGNTIYF
abundance: NA
d_gene: NA
j_gene: TRBJ1-3
v_gene: TRBV4-1

CDR3nt: TGTGCCAGCAGCTATCAGACTACACACACCGAAGCTTTCTTT
CDR3aa: CASSYQTTHTEAFF
abundance: NA
d_gene: NA
j_gene: TRBJ1-1
v_gene: TRBV7-9

CDR3nt: TGCGCCAGCAGCTTCCAGAATAATGAGCAGTTCTTC
CDR3aa: CASSFQNNEQFF
abundance: NA
d_gene: NA
j_gene: TRBJ2-1
v_gene: TRBV5-1

CDR3nt: TGTGCCAGCTCTTCCTTCCCGGGGGGGACTGAAGCTTTCTTT
CDR3aa: CASSSFPGGTEAFF
abundance: NA
d_gene: NA
j_gene: TRBJ1-1
v_gene: TRBV18

CDR3nt: TGTGCTAGTGATCCGGGGGTGACGGTTAGCACAGATACGCAGTATTTT
CDR3aa: CASDPGVTVSTDTQYF
abundance: once
d_gene: NA
j_gene: TRBJ2-3
v_gene: TRBV12-5

CDR3nt: TGTGCCAGCAGCTTAGGGGGACTAGCGGGACAAGAGACCCAGTACTTC
CDR3aa: CASSLGGLAGQETQYF
abundance: NA
d_gene: TRBD2
j_gene: TRBJ2-5
v_gene: TRBV11-2

CDR3nt: TGTGCCAGCAGCTTAACTAGGGACGGGTGGAGGGTTAGGGACAATGAGCAGTTCTTC
CDR3aa: CASSLTRDGWRVRDNEQFF
abundance: NA
d_gene: NA
j_gene: TRBJ2-1
v_gene: TRBV7-3

CDR3nt: TGTGCCAGTAGTACCTCACCGACAGGTCTAAATGAAAAACTGTTTTTT
CDR3aa: CASSTSPTGLNEKLFF
abundance: NA
d_gene: NA
j_gene: TRBJ1-4
v_gene: TRBV19

CDR3nt: TGCGCCAGCAGCTTGGCGGGGGAGACCCAGTACTTC
CDR3aa: CASSLAGETQYF
abundance: NA
d_gene: NA
j_gene: TRBJ2-5
v_gene: TRBV5-1

CDR3nt: TGTGCCAGCAGCTTAGTAGCGGGGGGGACTAGCACAGATACGCAGTATTTT
CDR3aa: CASSLVAGGTSTDTQYF
abundance: NA
d_gene: TRBD2
j_gene: TRBJ2-3
v_gene: TRBV7-6

CDR3nt: TGTGCCAGCTCACCAATTCCGGTCTTTGGTAATTCACCCCTCCACTTT
CDR3aa: CASSPIPVFGNSPLHF
abundance: NA
d_gene: NA
j_gene: TRBJ1-6
v_gene: TRBV18

CDR3nt: TGTGCCAGCAGCATCCTTTGGGGAGTTCACGAGCAGTACTTC
CDR3aa: CASSILWGVHEQYF
abundance: once
d_gene: NA
j_gene: TRBJ2-7
v_gene: TRBV7-9

CDR3nt: TGTGCCAGTAGTAGGAGCGGGACAAACTCTGGAAACACCATATATTTT
CDR3aa: CASSRSGTNSGNTIYF
abundance: many
d_gene: NA
j_gene: TRBJ1-3
v_gene: TRBV19

CDR3nt: TGTGCCAGCACCATGGACAGGTCCTCTGGAAACACCATATATTTT
CDR3aa: CASTMDRSSGNTIYF
abundance: NA
d_gene: TRBD1
j_gene: TRBJ1-3
v_gene: TRBV6-6

CDR3nt: TGTGCCAGCAGCGACAGCCCCGCAACTAATGAAAAACTGTTTTTT
CDR3aa: CASSDSPATNEKLFF
abundance: NA
d_gene: NA
j_gene: TRBJ1-4
v_gene: TRBV3-1/TRBV3-2

CDR3nt: TGCGCCAGCAGCGCACAGCGGGACACAGATACGCAGTATTTT
CDR3aa: CASSAQRDTDTQYF
abundance: many
d_gene: TRBD2
j_gene: TRBJ2-3
v_gene: TRBV5-1

CDR3nt: TGTGCCAGCAGTGCGGGGAGGGCTTACGAGCAGTACTTC
CDR3aa: CASSAGRAYEQYF
abundance: NA
d_gene: TRBD2
j_gene: TRBJ2-7
v_gene: TRBV2

CDR3nt: TGTGCCAGCAGCTTAATCGGTGTCTCCTACGAGCAGTACTTC
CDR3aa: CASSLIGVSYEQYF
abundance: NA
d_gene: NA
j_gene: TRBJ2-7
v_gene: TRBV7-9

CDR3nt: TGTGCCACCAGCAGTGGGTACGGAGCTGGAAACACCATATATTTT
CDR3aa: CATSSGYGAGNTIYF
abundance: NA
d_gene: NA
j_gene: TRBJ1-3
v_gene: TRBV15

CDR3nt: TGTGCCAGCAGCAAAGGGACAGGGAGTTTCAATCAGCCCCAGCATTTT
CDR3aa: CASSKGTGSFNQPQHF
abundance: once
d_gene: TRBD1
j_gene: TRBJ1-5
v_gene: TRBV7-2

CDR3nt: TGCGCCAGCACCCGAGGGCCAAACGAAGGGGAAAAACTGTTTTTT
CDR3aa: CASTRGPNEGEKLFF
abundance: NA
d_gene: NA
j_gene: TRBJ1-4
v_gene: TRBV5-1

CDR3nt: TGCGCCAGCAGCAACCGGACAGGGAGTGGACTCTATGGCTACACCTTC
CDR3aa: CASSNRTGSGLYGYTF
abundance: NA
d_gene: TRBD1
j_gene: TRBJ1-2
v_gene: TRBV5-1

CDR3nt: TGTGCCAGCAGTGGGAGCCCTGAAGAGACCCAGTACTTC
CDR3aa: CASSGSPEETQYF
abundance: NA
d_gene: NA
j_gene: TRBJ2-5
v_gene: TRBV2

CDR3nt: TGTGCCAGCAGTTTAGGGGGACTTAGTGGGGCTTTCTTT
CDR3aa: CASSLGGLSGAFF
abundance: NA
d_gene: NA
j_gene: TRBJ1-1
v_gene: TRBV27

CDR3nt: TGTGCCAGCAGCTTAGAGGGGATCATGCAGGGACACTACGAGCAGTACTTC
CDR3aa: CASSLEGIMQGHYEQYF
abundance: once
d_gene: NA
j_gene: TRBJ2-7
v_gene: TRBV7-6

CDR3nt: TGTGCCAGCATCCGGGACAGGGGTGATCAGCCCCAGCATTTT
CDR3aa: CASIRDRGDQPQHF
abundance: NA
d_gene: TRBD1
j_gene: TRBJ1-5
v_gene: TRBV2

CDR3nt: TGCGCCAGCAGCTTGGGAGGGCGAGGAGAAAAACTGTTTTTT
CDR3aa: CASSLGGRGEKLFF
abundance: NA
d_gene: NA
j_gene: TRBJ1-4
v_gene: TRBV5-1

CDR3nt: TGTGCCAGCAGCTCCGACTGGGAAGAGACCCAGTACTTC
CDR3aa: CASSSDWEETQYF
abundance: NA
d_gene: NA
j_gene: TRBJ2-5
v_gene: TRBV7-7

CDR3nt: TGTGCCACCAGCAGCCACGACAGGGACACCGGGGAGCTGTTTTTT
CDR3aa: CATSSHDRDTGELFF
abundance: NA
d_gene: TRBD1
j_gene: TRBJ2-2
v_gene: TRBV15

CDR3nt: TGTGCCAGCTCACCCACCGACAGGGACTATGGCTACACCTTC
CDR3aa: CASSPTDRDYGYTF
abundance: once
d_gene: TRBD1
j_gene: TRBJ1-2
v_gene: TRBV18

CDR3nt: TGTGCCAGTAAGACGGAGGCAGGTTACAATGAGCAGTTCTTC
CDR3aa: CASKTEAGYNEQFF
abundance: NA
d_gene: NA
j_gene: TRBJ2-1
v_gene: TRBV19

CDR3nt: TGTGCCAGCAGCTCCTTGGGGCGGGAAAACTATGGCTACACCTTC
CDR3aa: CASSSLGRENYGYTF
abundance: once
d_gene: NA
j_gene: TRBJ1-2
v_gene: TRBV7-2

CDR3nt: TGTGCTAGTGGTTTGGTTCAGAACACGCAGTATTTT
CDR3aa: CASGLVQNTQYF
abundance: NA
d_gene: NA
j_gene: TRBJ2-3
v_gene: TRBV12-5

CDR3nt: TGTGCCACCAGCAGAGCCCGGGACAGGGTGGATGGCTACACCTTC
CDR3aa: CATSRARDRVDGYTF
abundance: NA
d_gene: TRBD1
j_gene: TRBJ1-2
v_gene: TRBV15

CDR3nt: TGTGCCAGTAGTATTCGAGAGGGATGGGCCAAAAACATTCAGTACTTC
CDR3aa: CASSIREGWAKNIQYF
abundance: NA
d_gene: NA
j_gene: TRBJ2-4
v_gene: TRBV19

CDR3nt: TGTGCCAGCTCACCACGACTGATGAGAGACCTGTCTTCATACTACGAGCAGTACTTC
CDR3aa: CASSPRLMRDLSSYYEQYF
abundance: NA
d_gene: NA
j_gene: TRBJ2-7
v_gene: TRBV18

CDR3nt: TGTGCCAGCACCCCAGCGGGGGGGCCCTACGAGCAGTACTTC
CDR3aa: CASTPAGGPYEQYF
abundance: few
d_gene: TRBD2
j_gene: TRBJ2-7
v_gene: TRBV6-5

CDR3nt: TGTGCCAGCAGCCAGAGGACAGCATGGATCTATGGCTACACCTTC
CDR3aa: CASSQRTAWIYGYTF
abundance: few
d_gene: NA
j_gene: TRBJ1-2
v_gene: TRBV3-1/TRBV3-2

CDR3nt: TGTGCCAGCAGCTTGGTAACAGGGTCGGGAACTGAAGCTTTCTTT
CDR3aa: CASSLVTGSGTEAFF
abundance: NA
d_gene: NA
j_gene: TRBJ1-1
v_gene: TRBV5-4

CDR3nt: TGTGCCATCACAGCCACCCCCGGGACAGGGTTCTTGACAGGCTATGGCTACACCTTC
CDR3aa: CAITATPGTGFLTGYGYTF
abundance: NA
d_gene: TRBD1
j_gene: TRBJ1-2
v_gene: TRBV10-3

CDR3nt: TGTGCCAGCAGTGAAGGGGGCCGACATGTGGTATATGGCTACACCTTC
CDR3aa: CASSEGGRHVVYGYTF
abundance: NA
d_gene: NA
j_gene: TRBJ1-2
v_gene: TRBV6-1

CDR3nt: TGTGCCAGCAGCAAAACGAAAACAGGGTCAGATACGCAGTATTTT
CDR3aa: CASSKTKTGSDTQYF
abundance: NA
d_gene: NA
j_gene: TRBJ2-3
v_gene: TRBV21-1

CDR3nt: TGTGCCAGCAGCGTAGGGGGACGTGCCGGGGGATTTACGCAGTATTTT
CDR3aa: CASSVGGRAGGFTQYF
abundance: NA
d_gene: NA
j_gene: TRBJ2-3
v_gene: TRBV9

CDR3nt: TGTGCCAGCGATTTGACAGGCTCTGGAAACACCATATATTTT
CDR3aa: CASDLTGSGNTIYF
abundance: NA
d_gene: NA
j_gene: TRBJ1-3
v_gene: TRBV18

CDR3nt: TGCGCCAGCAGCGATGACAGCAGGGTGTCTCCGAACACTGAAGCTTTCTTT
CDR3aa: CASSDDSRVSPNTEAFF
abundance: once
d_gene: NA
j_gene: TRBJ1-1
v_gene: TRBV5-1

CDR3nt: TGTGCCAGCAGCTACGGACAGGGTCGCTCTGAAGCTTTCTTT
CDR3aa: CASSYGQGRSEAFF
abundance: NA
d_gene: TRBD1
j_gene: TRBJ1-1
v_gene: TRBV5-8

CDR3nt: TGTGCCAGCAGCTTAGCGGGGGCGCAGGACGAGCAGTACTTC
CDR3aa: CASSLAGAQDEQYF
abundance: NA
d_gene: TRBD2
j_gene: TRBJ2-7
v_gene: TRBV3-1/TRBV3-2